What follows describes a single T cell receptor (beta chain). Profiling relied on immunoSEQ multiplex PCR, and the TCRdb table lists in-frame clones only, not all of them. Among 160,000 or so clones listed, 70% to 90% were seen once. The source of the sample is a study of blood T cell repertoires in COVID-19. Trimming shortened V by 4 bases and J by 3 bases, and 17 bases separated the two germline ends. The CDR3 extends over 15 amino acids. From germline, CDR1 is SGDLS and CDR2 YYNGEE. This chain connects TRBV9 to TRBJ2-7; D call uncertain. This clonotype was obtained from a woman in her 70s with acute or convalescent COVID-19. The sample taken for sequencing was peripheral blood. In DNA, the CDR3 is TGTGCCAGCAGCCCCCGAGGTTTGATGAGCTACGAGCAGTACTTC. This translates into CASSPRGLMSYEQYF. The full variable domain, with the rest looked up from reference TRBV9 and TRBJ2-7, is DSGVTQTPKHLITATGQRVTLRCSPRSGDLSVYWYQQSLDQGLQFLIQYYNGEERAKGNILERFSAQQFPDLHSELNLSSLELGDSALYFCASSPRGLMSYEQYFGPGTRLTVT.